This T cell receptor (beta chain) was recovered during a study of OX40 agonist ivuxolimab in advanced cancers. At the level of the study: Ivuxolimab, which is an agonistic anti-OX40 (CD134) antibody, was administered to the patients.

If patients had autoimmune disease history or systemic immunosuppression, they were excluded. Cycle 7 day 1, cycle 4 day 1, and baseline were the timepoints at which blood was sampled. As for this clone: Its antigen is unidentified.

Germline loops: CDR1 ENHRY, CDR2 SYGVKD. CDR3 size: 12 residues. The junction had 2 bases not matched to a gene; V was cut back by 9 bases and J by 9 bases. General study points: Low normalized clonal expansion also occurred in some nonresponding patients.

Using immunoSEQ multiplex PCR, the repertoire was profiled, and TCRdb retains in-frame clones only, with some absent. The data hold some 30,000 clones, with about 83% observed a single time. This sequence originates from an adult with an advanced solid tumor such as melanoma, head and neck, liver or kidney cancer. This chain links TRBV10-3 with TRBJ2-1, with 13 bases fitting TRBD2. The material was CD4+ or CD8+ T cells sorted from blood, obtained in a trial of the OX40 agonist ivuxolimab. CDR3 amino acids: CAILAGGGEQFF. CDR3 DNA sequence: TGTGCCATACTAGCGGGAGGGGGTGAGCAGTTCTTC.